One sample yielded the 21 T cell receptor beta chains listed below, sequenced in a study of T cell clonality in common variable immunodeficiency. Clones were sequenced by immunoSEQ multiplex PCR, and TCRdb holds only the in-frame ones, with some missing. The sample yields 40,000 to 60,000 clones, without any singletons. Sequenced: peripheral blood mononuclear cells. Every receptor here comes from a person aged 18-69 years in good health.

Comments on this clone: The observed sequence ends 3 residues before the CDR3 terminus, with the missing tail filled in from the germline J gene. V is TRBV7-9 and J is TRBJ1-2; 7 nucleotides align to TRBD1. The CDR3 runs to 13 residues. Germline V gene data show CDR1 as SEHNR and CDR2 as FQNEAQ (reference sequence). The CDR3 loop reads CASSLGDSYDYTF. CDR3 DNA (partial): TGTGCCAGCAGCTTAGGGGACAGCTACGAC.

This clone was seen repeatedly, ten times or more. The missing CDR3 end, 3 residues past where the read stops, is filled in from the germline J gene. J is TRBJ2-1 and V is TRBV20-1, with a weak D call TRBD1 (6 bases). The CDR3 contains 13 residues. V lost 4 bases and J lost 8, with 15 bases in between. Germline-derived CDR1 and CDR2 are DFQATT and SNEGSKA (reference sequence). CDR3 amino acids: CSAMDSVRDEQFF. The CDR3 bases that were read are TGCAGTGCTATGGACAGCGTACGGGATGAG.

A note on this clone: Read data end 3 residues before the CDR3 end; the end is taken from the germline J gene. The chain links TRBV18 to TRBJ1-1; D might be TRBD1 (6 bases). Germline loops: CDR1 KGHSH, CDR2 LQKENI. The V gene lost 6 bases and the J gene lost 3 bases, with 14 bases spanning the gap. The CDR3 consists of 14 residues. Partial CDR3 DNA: TGTGCCAGCTCCCAGGAACAGGGAGACACTGAA. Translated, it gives CASSQEQGDTE. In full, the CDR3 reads CASSQEQGDTEAFF.

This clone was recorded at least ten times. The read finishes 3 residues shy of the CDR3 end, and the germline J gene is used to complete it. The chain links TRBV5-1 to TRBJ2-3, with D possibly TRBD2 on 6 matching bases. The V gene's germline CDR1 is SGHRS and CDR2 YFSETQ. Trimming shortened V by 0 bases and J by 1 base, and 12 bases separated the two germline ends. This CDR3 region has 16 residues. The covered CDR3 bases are TGCGCCAGCAGCTTGGGACCTAGCGAGGGCACAGATACG. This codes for CASSLGPSEGTDT. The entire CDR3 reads CASSLGPSEGTDTQYF.

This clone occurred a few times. The CDR3 DNA, read in part, is TGTGCCAGCAGCCCCGGGACTAGATCTGGGACG. Translation gives CASSPGTRSGT. The entire CDR3 reads CASSPGTRSGTQYF. The genes are TRBV7-2 and TRBJ2-3; 8 nucleotides match TRBD2. With the read ending 3 residues before the CDR3 end, the germline J gene is used to fill in that end. In germline, CDR1 is SGHTA, CDR2 FQGNSA. This CDR3 is built from 14 residues. The entire variable domain, with the rest obtained from reference TRBV7-2 and TRBJ2-3, is as follows: GAGVSQSPSNKVTEKGKDVELRCDPISGHTALYWYRQSLGQGLEFLIYFQGNSAPDKSGLPSDRFSAERTGGSVSTLTIQRTQQEDSAVYLCASSPGTRSGTQYFGPGTRLTVL.

The sequenced CDR3 bases are TGTGCCTGGAGTACGACAGGGAATGCGAACACTGAA. This translates into CAWSTTGNANTE. The whole CDR3 sequence is CAWSTTGNANTEAFF. This rearrangement joins TRBV30 to TRBJ1-1, with 7 bases aligning to TRBD1. Read data end 3 residues before the CDR3 end; the end is taken from the germline J gene. The V and J ends lost 2 bases and 1 base, in that order; junction bases with no gene match: 7. The germline V gene encodes CDR1 GTSNPN and CDR2 SVGIG (reference sequence). This CDR3 is built from 15 residues.

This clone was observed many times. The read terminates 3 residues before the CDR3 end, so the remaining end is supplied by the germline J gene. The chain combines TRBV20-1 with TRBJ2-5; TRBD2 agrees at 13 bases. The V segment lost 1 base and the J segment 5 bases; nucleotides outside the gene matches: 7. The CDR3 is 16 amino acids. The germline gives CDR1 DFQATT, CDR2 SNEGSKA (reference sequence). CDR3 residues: CSARVAGLAGSETQYF. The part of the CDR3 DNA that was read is TGCAGTGCTAGAGTGGCGGGACTAGCGGGGAGTGAGACC.

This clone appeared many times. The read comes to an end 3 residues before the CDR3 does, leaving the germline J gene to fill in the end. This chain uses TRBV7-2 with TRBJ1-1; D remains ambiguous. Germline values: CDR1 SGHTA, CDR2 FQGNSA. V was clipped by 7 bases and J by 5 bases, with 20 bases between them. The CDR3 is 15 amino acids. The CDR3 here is CASNHPGSPFTEAFF. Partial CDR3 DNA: TGTGCCAGCAACCACCCCGGGTCTCCGTTTACTGAA.

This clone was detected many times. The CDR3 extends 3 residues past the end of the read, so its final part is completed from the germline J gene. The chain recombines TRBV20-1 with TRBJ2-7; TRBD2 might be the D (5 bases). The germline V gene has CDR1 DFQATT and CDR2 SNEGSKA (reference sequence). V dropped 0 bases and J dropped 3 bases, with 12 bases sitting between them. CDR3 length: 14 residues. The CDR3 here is CSARDPAGFYEQYF. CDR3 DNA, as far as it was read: TGCAGTGCTAGAGATCCGGCGGGTTTCTACGAG.

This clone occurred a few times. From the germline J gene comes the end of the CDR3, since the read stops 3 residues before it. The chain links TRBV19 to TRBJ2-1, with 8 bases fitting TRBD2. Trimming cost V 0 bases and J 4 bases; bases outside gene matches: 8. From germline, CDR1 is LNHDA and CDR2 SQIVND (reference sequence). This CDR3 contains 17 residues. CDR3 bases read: TGTGCCAGTAGTATAGATAGGAATAGCGGGGATTACAATGAG. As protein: CASSIDRNSGDYNE. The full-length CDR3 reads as CASSIDRNSGDYNEQFF.

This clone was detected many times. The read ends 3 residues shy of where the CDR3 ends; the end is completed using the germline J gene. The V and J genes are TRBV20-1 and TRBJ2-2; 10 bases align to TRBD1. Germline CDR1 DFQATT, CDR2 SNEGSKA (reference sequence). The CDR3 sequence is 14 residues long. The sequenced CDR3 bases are TGCAGTGCCCCGTCCGGGACAGGGGTCTCACCG. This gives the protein CSAPSGTGVSP. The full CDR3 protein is CSAPSGTGVSPLFF.

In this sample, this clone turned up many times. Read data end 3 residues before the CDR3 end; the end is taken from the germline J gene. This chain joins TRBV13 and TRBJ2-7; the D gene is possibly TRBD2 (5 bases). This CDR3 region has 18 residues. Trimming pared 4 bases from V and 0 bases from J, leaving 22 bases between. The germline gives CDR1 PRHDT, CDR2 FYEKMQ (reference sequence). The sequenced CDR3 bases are TGTGCCAGCAGCTCAAGGTCGGAGGCTGGGCCCCGCTCCTACGAG. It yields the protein CASSSRSEAGPRSYE. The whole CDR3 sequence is CASSSRSEAGPRSYEQYF.

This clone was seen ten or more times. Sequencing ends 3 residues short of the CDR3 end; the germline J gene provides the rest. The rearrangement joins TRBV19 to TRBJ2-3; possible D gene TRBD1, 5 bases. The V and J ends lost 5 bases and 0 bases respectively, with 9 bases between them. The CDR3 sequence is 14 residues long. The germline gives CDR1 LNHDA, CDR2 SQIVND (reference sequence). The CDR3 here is CASSQGLSTDTQYF. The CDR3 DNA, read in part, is TGTGCCAGTAGTCAGGGCCTTAGCACAGATACG.

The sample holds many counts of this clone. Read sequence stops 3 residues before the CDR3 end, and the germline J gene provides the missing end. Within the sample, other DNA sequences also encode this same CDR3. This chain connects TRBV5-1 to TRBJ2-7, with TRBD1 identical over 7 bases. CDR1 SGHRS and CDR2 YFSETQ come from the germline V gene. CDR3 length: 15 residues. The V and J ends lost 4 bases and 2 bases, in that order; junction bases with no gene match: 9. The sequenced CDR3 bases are TGCGCCAGCAGCACCACCCCGGGACAGACCTACGAG. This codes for CASSTTPGQTYE. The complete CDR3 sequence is CASSTTPGQTYEQYF.

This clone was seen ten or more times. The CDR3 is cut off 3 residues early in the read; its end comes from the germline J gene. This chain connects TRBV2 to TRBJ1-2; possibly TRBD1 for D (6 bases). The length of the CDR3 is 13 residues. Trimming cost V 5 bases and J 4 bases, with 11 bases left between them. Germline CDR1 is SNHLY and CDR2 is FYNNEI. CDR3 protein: CASSTTGTYGYTF. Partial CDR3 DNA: TGTGCCAGCAGTACTACAGGGACCTATGGC.

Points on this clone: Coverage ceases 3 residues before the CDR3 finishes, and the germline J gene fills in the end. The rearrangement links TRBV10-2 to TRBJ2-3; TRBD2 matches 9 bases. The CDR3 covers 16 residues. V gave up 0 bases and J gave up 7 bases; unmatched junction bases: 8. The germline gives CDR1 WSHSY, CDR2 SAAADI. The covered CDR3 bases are TGCGCCAGCAGTGAGTCGAATCCAGCGGGGGGCTATACG. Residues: CASSESNPAGGYT. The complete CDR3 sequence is CASSESNPAGGYTQYF.

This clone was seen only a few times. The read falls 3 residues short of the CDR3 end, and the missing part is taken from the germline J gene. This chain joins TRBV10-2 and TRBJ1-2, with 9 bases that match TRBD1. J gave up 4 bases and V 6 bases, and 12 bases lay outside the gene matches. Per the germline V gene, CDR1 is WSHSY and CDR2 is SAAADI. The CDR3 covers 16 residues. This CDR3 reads CASSAGTGYFRYGYTF. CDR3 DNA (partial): TGCGCCAGCAGCGCCGGGACAGGGTACTTTCGCTATGGC.

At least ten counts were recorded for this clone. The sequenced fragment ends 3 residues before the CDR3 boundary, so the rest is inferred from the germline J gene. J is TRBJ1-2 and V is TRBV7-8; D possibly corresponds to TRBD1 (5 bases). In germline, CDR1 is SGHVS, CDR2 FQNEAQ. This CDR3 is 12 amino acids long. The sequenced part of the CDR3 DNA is TGTGCCAGCAGGTCCCGGGGGAGGCGG. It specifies CASRSRGRR. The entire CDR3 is CASRSRGRRYTF.

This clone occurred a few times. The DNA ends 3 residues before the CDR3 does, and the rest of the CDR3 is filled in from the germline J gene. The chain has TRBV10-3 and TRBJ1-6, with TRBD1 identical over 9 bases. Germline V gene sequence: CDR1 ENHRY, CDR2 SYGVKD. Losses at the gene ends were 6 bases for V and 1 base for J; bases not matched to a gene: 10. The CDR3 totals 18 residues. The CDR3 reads CAISLGQGSFSYNSPLHF. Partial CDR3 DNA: TGTGCCATCAGCCTAGGACAGGGGTCCTTTTCCTATAATTCACCC.

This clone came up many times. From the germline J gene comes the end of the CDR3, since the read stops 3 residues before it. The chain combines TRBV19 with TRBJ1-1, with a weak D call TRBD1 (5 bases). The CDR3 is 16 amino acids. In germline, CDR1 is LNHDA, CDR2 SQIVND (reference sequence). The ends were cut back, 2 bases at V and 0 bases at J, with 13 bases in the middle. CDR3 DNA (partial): TGTGCCAGTAGTATAAACCCGGGACTGCTGAACACTGAA. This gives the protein CASSINPGLLNTE. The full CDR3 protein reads CASSINPGLLNTEAFF.

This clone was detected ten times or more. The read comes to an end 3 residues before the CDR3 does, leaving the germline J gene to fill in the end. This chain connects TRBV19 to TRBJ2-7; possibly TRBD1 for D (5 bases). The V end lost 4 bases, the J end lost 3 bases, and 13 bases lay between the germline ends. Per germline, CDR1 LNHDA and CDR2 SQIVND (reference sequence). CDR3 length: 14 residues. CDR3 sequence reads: CASSTRTNNYEQYF. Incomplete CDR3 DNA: TGTGCCAGTAGTACACGGACAAATAACTACGAG.